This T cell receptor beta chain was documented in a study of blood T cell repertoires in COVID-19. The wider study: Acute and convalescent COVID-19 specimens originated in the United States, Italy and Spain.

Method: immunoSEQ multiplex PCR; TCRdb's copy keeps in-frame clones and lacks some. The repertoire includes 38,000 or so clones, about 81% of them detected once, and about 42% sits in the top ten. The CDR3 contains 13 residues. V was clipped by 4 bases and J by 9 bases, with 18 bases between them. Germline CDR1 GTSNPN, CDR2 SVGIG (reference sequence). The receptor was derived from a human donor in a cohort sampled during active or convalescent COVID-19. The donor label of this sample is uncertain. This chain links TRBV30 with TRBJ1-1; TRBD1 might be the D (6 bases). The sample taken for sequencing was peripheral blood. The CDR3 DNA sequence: TGTGCCTGGACCGACTGGGGGCTGGAGAAAGCTTTCTTT. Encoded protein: CAWTDWGLEKAFF. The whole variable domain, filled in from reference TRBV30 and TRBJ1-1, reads SQTIHQWPATLVQPVGSPLSLECTVEGTSNPNLYWYRQAAGRGLQLLFYSVGIGQISSEVPQNLSASRPQDRQFILSSKKLLLSDSGFYLCAWTDWGLEKAFFGQGTRLTVV.